A selection of T cell receptor beta chains follows, all from one sample in a study of blood T cells in healthy people across ages. TCRdb called the 5' RACE reads again in MiXCR, with one record for every CDR3 protein. The table has around 1.5 million distinct CDR3 sequences, 42% seen once. Sequencing was carried out using blood. These receptors were taken from a woman aged 18 to 35 in good health. The CDR3 runs from the conserved cysteine through the conserved F or W. Fields, in order: V gene, clone size, D gene, J gene, CDR3 protein, CDR3 DNA. D genes are given only for firm matches. Size tells how often a clone was seen (once, few, many) or the class of an expanded clone, and some rows leave it out.

TRBV20-1	NA	NA	TRBJ2-1	CSARVRLANEQFF	TGCAGTGCTAGAGTCAGGCTAGCGAATGAGCAGTTCTTC
TRBV20-1	NA	TRBD2	TRBJ2-7	CSAPLAGEGYEQYF	TGCAGTGCTCCGTTAGCGGGAGAGGGCTACGAGCAGTACTTC
TRBV20-1	NA	NA	TRBJ1-3	CSAAENGNTIYF	TGCAGTGCTGCCGAAAATGGAAACACCATATATTTT
TRBV11-1	NA	TRBD2	TRBJ2-7	CASSILGGSSYEQYF	TGTGCCAGCAGCATTTTGGGGGGGAGCTCCTACGAGCAGTACTTC
TRBV29-1	NA	TRBD2	TRBJ2-1	CSVNSGTSGQILQETQFF	TGCAGCGTTAATTCCGGGACTAGCGGGCAGATCTTGCAAGAGACCCAGTTCTTC
TRBV7-3	many	TRBD1	TRBJ1-1	CASSPGTGLGTAEAFF	TGTGCCAGCAGCCCCGGGACAGGCCTCGGTACGGCTGAAGCTTTCTTT
TRBV20-1	few	TRBD1	TRBJ1-2	CSARTGWGVNYGYTF	TGCAGTGCTAGGACAGGGTGGGGAGTTAACTATGGCTACACCTTC
TRBV29-1	NA	NA	TRBJ2-3	CSVEEADTQYF	TGCAGCGTGGAAGAGGCAGATACGCAGTATTTT
TRBV29-1	NA	TRBD2	TRBJ2-2	CSAGLENTGELFF	TGCAGCGCTGGACTAGAAAACACCGGGGAGCTGTTTTTT
TRBV4-1	NA	TRBD2	TRBJ2-1	CASSQVSGTSGRRAVVDEQFF	TGCGCCAGCAGCCAAGTCTCCGGGACTAGTGGGCGACGAGCGGTGGTGGATGAGCAGTTCTTC
TRBV6-8	NA	TRBD1	TRBJ2-7	CASSSVQGAAEQYF	TGTGCCAGCAGTTCAGTACAGGGGGCAGCTGAGCAGTACTTC
TRBV12-3/TRBV12-4	NA	NA	TRBJ2-1	CASSLGISGVQFF	TGTGCCAGCAGCCTCGGGATCTCTGGGGTTCAGTTCTTC
TRBV9	few	TRBD2	TRBJ2-7	CASSVASGGNSYEQYF	TGTGCCAGCAGCGTAGCTAGCGGGGGGAACTCCTACGAGCAGTACTTC
TRBV20-1	NA	TRBD1	TRBJ2-7	CSARPSGQEVSYEQYF	TGCAGTGCTAGACCATCGGGACAGGAAGTCTCCTACGAGCAGTACTTC
TRBV6-1	NA	TRBD1	TRBJ2-7	CASSRAGQGLGEQYF	TGTGCCAGCAGCCGGGCGGGACAGGGGTTAGGCGAGCAGTACTTC
TRBV6-2/TRBV6-3	NA	NA	TRBJ2-6	CATQRGTSGANVLTF	TGTGCCACCCAAAGGGGGACCTCTGGGGCCAACGTCCTGACTTTC
TRBV5-5	few	NA	TRBJ2-1	CASSLGYSVIYNEQFF	TGTGCCAGCAGCTTAGGTTATAGCGTGATTTACAATGAGCAGTTCTTC
TRBV4-1	NA	NA	TRBJ1-4	CASSQGGRSNEKLFF	TGCGCCAGCAGCCAAGGGGGCAGGAGTAATGAAAAACTGTTTTTT
TRBV7-2	NA	TRBD1	TRBJ1-2	CASSISQGAYGYTF	TGTGCCAGCAGCATATCACAGGGGGCTTATGGCTACACCTTC
TRBV4-2	few	TRBD2	TRBJ2-1	CASSPGLAEYDGMFF	TGTGCCAGCAGCCCGGGACTAGCGGAATACGATGGGATGTTCTTC
TRBV29-1	NA	NA	TRBJ2-6	CSVLGQLRHSGANVLTF	TGCAGCGTTTTGGGGCAGCTAAGACACTCTGGGGCCAACGTCCTGACTTTC
TRBV7-2	NA	TRBD1	TRBJ2-1	CASSLITGGTSYNEQFF	TGTGCCAGCAGCTTAATCACAGGGGGGACATCCTACAATGAGCAGTTCTTC
TRBV7-9	NA	NA	TRBJ1-2	CASSLESIYGYTF	TGTGCCAGCAGCTTAGAGAGCATCTATGGCTACACCTTC
TRBV4-1	many	TRBD1	TRBJ2-1	CASSQAPRGNEQFF	TGCGCCAGCAGCCAAGCGCCCAGGGGGAATGAGCAGTTCTTC
TRBV6-5	NA	TRBD2	TRBJ2-7	CASRRLAGAVPYEQYF	TGTGCCAGCAGAAGACTAGCGGGGGCGGTACCCTACGAGCAGTACTTC
TRBV7-9	few	TRBD2	TRBJ2-3	CASSFLAASTDTQYF	TGTGCCAGCAGCTTCCTAGCGGCTAGCACAGATACGCAGTATTTT
TRBV6-1	NA	TRBD1	TRBJ2-7	CASPEQGQGTYEQYF	TGTGCCAGCCCCGAACAGGGACAGGGTACATACGAGCAGTACTTC
TRBV2	few	NA	TRBJ2-1	CASSEATRGEQFF	TGTGCCAGCAGTGAAGCGACGAGGGGTGAGCAGTTCTTC
TRBV30	few	NA	TRBJ2-3	CAWSGTSTTDTQYF	TGTGCCTGGAGTGGAACATCCACCACAGATACGCAGTATTTT
TRBV29-1	few	NA	TRBJ2-3	CSVEDASRTDTQYF	TGCAGCGTTGAAGATGCCTCCCGGACAGATACGCAGTATTTT
TRBV27	NA	NA	TRBJ2-7	CASRSMGGAFGEQYF	TGTGCCAGCAGATCGATGGGGGGCGCCTTCGGGGAGCAGTACTTC
TRBV14	NA	NA	TRBJ1-6	CASSQVQGLTPLHF	TGTGCCAGCAGCCAAGTGCAGGGATTGACACCCCTCCACTTT
TRBV20-1	NA	NA	TRBJ2-7	CSALRDATYEQYF	TGCAGTGCGCTCCGGGACGCAACCTACGAGCAGTACTTC
TRBV5-1	NA	NA	TRBJ2-7	CASSLVGLVGVSSYNEQYF	TGCGCCAGCAGCTTGGTGGGTCTTGTGGGGGTAAGCTCCTACAATGAGCAGTACTTC
TRBV7-9	NA	TRBD2	TRBJ2-7	CASSGTSAPYEQYF	TGTGCCAGCAGCGGAACTAGCGCGCCCTACGAGCAGTACTTC
TRBV27	NA	NA	TRBJ2-5	CASSWDGRATQYF	TGTGCCAGCAGTTGGGATGGTCGGGCGACCCAGTACTTC
TRBV28	NA	NA	TRBJ1-2	CATREGRQLYGYTF	TGTGCCACCAGAGAGGGACGGCAGCTTTATGGCTACACCTTC
TRBV6-1	NA	TRBD1	TRBJ1-4	CASSAVGGQGSTNEKLFF	TGTGCCAGCAGTGCCGTAGGGGGACAGGGATCGACTAATGAAAAACTGTTTTTT
TRBV11-2	NA	TRBD2	TRBJ2-1	CASSLPSASGARYNEQFF	TGTGCCAGCAGCTTACCTTCGGCTAGCGGGGCCCGATACAATGAGCAGTTCTTC
TRBV7-2	NA	NA	TRBJ2-3	CASSSGRRETDTQYF	TGTGCCAGCAGCTCCGGGCGTCGGGAAACAGATACGCAGTATTTT
TRBV6-1	NA	TRBD2	TRBJ2-3	CASRPLAGALSTDTQYF	TGTGCCAGCAGGCCATTAGCGGGGGCCCTTAGCACAGATACGCAGTATTTT
TRBV7-2	NA	NA	TRBJ2-2	CASSSKPGLLTGELFF	TGTGCCAGCAGCTCGAAACCCGGACTACTCACCGGGGAGCTGTTTTTT
TRBV29-1	many	NA	TRBJ2-7	CSVESQDTYEQYF	TGCAGCGTTGAATCCCAGGACACCTACGAGCAGTACTTC
TRBV6-1	NA	NA	TRBJ1-4	CATSTGLNEKLFF	TGTGCCACCTCGACAGGCCTTAATGAAAAACTGTTTTTT
TRBV6-4	few	NA	TRBJ2-1	CASSDPGYNEQFF	TGTGCCAGCAGTGACCCTGGATACAATGAGCAGTTCTTC